The 18 T cell receptor beta chains presented below share a single source sample, sequenced in a study of CD8 T cells in ankylosing spondylitis. TCRdb used MiXCR to reprocess the 5' RACE reads, holding one entry per CDR3 protein. The sample holds 350,000 or so distinct CDR3 sequences, around 7.6% seen once. Notes on the study in general: Made up of under ten highly homologous variants, a TCR beta motif appeared characteristic of ankylosing spondylitis blood.

The antigens these receptors bind are not known. Sample: blood, either unsorted or a sorted T cell fraction (not recorded which). These receptors all stem from a male donor with ankylosing spondylitis.

The chain combines TRBV5-1 with TRBJ2-7; perhaps TRBD1 as D (6 bases). V lost 4 bases, J lost 2 bases, and 13 bases lay in between. Germline CDR1 reads SGHRS; CDR2 reads YFSETQ. This CDR3 has 14 amino acids. CDR3 residues: CASSPGATTYEQYF. The CDR3 bases are TGCGCCAGCAGCCCAGGGGCTACCACCTACGAGCAGTACTTC.

This clonotype came up many times. The chain links TRBV5-1 to TRBJ2-2; D possibly uses TRBD1 or TRBD2 (5 bases each). CDR1 and CDR2 from the germline V gene are SGHRS and YFSETQ. V was trimmed by 4 bases and J by 5 bases, leaving 15 bases between them. The CDR3 length is 15 residues. The CDR3 bases are TGCGCCAGCAGCACTCTCGGGACGTTAACCGGGGAGCTGTTTTTT. Translation: CASSTLGTLTGELFF.

This clonotype has ten or more counts. This rearrangement joins TRBV5-1 to TRBJ1-4; D unclear. Trimming stripped 5 bases from V and 6 bases from J, with 14 bases between. CDR1 SGHRS and CDR2 YFSETQ come from the germline V gene. CDR3 size: 14 residues. CDR3 sequence reads: CASRVSSLDEKLFF. The CDR3 coding sequence is TGCGCCAGCAGAGTCAGCAGTTTAGATGAAAAACTGTTTTTT. Full variable domain (remainder filled in from reference TRBV5-1 and TRBJ1-4): KAGVTQTPRYLIKTRGQQVTLSCSPISGHRSVSWYQQTPGQGLQFLFEYFSETQRNKGNFPGRFSGRQFSNSRSEMNVSTLELGDSALYLCASRVSSLDEKLFFGSGTQLSVL.

The chain joins TRBV6-1 to TRBJ2-1; 9 nucleotides align to TRBD2. The V and J ends lost 7 bases and 5 bases, in that order; junction bases with no gene match: 15. CDR3 length: 17 residues. Germline assignment: CDR1 MNHNS and CDR2 SASEGT. The CDR3 loop reads CASKGTWLAGRDNEQFF. The CDR3, as DNA: TGTGCCAGCAAAGGGACTTGGCTAGCGGGAAGAGACAATGAGCAGTTCTTC.

This clonotype appeared a few times. The chain has TRBV12-3 or TRBV12-4 and TRBJ2-7; unclear D gene. V was shortened by 5 bases and J by 0 bases, with 8 bases between the two germline ends. The CDR3 sequence is 13 residues long. The CDR3 DNA reads TGTGCCAGCAGTCCCAGGAGCTCCTACGAGCAGTACTTC. This gives the protein CASSPRSSYEQYF.

The chain couples TRBV5-1 to TRBJ1-6; the D gene is possibly TRBD1 (5 bases). Germline V gives CDR1 SGHRS, CDR2 YFSETQ. This CDR3 region has 15 residues. V dropped 2 bases and J dropped 6 bases, with 12 bases sitting between them. This CDR3 is CASSFRQGFNSPLHF. The CDR3, as DNA: TGCGCCAGCAGCTTCCGGCAGGGTTTTAATTCACCCCTCCACTTT.

This chain connects TRBV27 to TRBJ2-5; 10 bases match TRBD2. The CDR3 contains 14 residues. Germline loops: CDR1 MNHEY, CDR2 SMNVEV (reference sequence). J lost 4 bases, V lost 8 bases, and 7 bases had no gene match. The CDR3 coding sequence is TGTGCCAGCCGGGGACTAGCGCTTAGAGAGACCCAGTACTTC. Protein: CASRGLALRETQYF.

This clonotype was detected a few times. V gene TRBV20-1 combines with J gene TRBJ2-1; TRBD2 aligns across 7 bases. This CDR3 is built from 15 residues. Per the germline V gene, CDR1 is DFQATT and CDR2 is SNEGSKA (reference sequence). Trimming at V came to 1 base and at J to 3 bases, leaving 6 bases not matched to a gene. The CDR3 protein is CSARGRGGLYNEQFF. The CDR3 DNA sequence: TGCAGTGCTAGAGGGCGCGGGGGTCTCTACAATGAGCAGTTCTTC.

This clonotype has more than one count but fewer than ten. CDR3 sequence: CSARVGTTQETQYF. Written as DNA, the CDR3 is TGCAGTGCTAGAGTGGGGACAACTCAAGAGACCCAGTACTTC. The chain combines TRBV20-1 with TRBJ2-5; tentatively, D is TRBD1 (6 bases). The CDR3 spans 14 residues. Germline V gene sequence: CDR1 DFQATT, CDR2 SNEGSKA (reference sequence). Deletions cut 1 base from V and 2 bases from J, with 11 bases between.

The chain couples TRBV18 to TRBJ2-7; D is unclear. Trimming shortened V by 4 bases and J by 4 bases, and 11 bases separated the two germline ends. Looked up from germline, CDR1 is KGHSH and CDR2 is LQKENI. This CDR3 spans 13 amino acids. This chain's CDR3 is CASSQGNRYEQYF. CDR3 sequence (DNA): TGTGCCAGCTCACAGGGAAATCGGTACGAGCAGTACTTC.

This clonotype came up many times. This chain links TRBV30 with TRBJ1-1; D perhaps matches TRBD1 (6 bases). Trimming took 7 bases from V and 5 from J, leaving 14 bases between them. The germline V gene has CDR1 GTSNPN and CDR2 SVGIG (reference sequence). CDR3 size: 12 residues. The CDR3 region has the DNA TGTGCCTCCGGGGGCAGGTTAACTGAAGCTTTCTTT. Translating it yields CASGGRLTEAFF.

J is TRBJ2-3 and V is TRBV5-1; D is uncertain. CDR3 length: 14 amino acids. Germline-derived CDR1 and CDR2 are SGHRS and YFSETQ. The germline V and J ends were trimmed by 0 bases and 3 bases, with 8 bases remaining between them. DNA of the CDR3: TGCGCCAGCAGCTTGGTCCAGACTACAGATACGCAGTATTTT. It is translated as CASSLVQTTDTQYF.

CDR3 amino acids: CASSEAAMVGYTF. The CDR3 DNA reads TGTGCCAGCAGTGAAGCGGCCATGGTTGGCTACACCTTC. This chain connects TRBV6-1 to TRBJ1-2; no reliable D call. The CDR3 covers 13 residues. CDR1 is MNHNS and CDR2 is SASEGT in the germline V gene. Trimming stripped 0 bases from V and 7 bases from J, with 9 bases between.

J is TRBJ1-4 and V is TRBV7-2; D is possibly TRBD1 (5 bases). This CDR3 has 14 residues. Germline lookup yields CDR1 SGHTA and CDR2 FQGNSA. Between the trimmed V and J ends, which lost 5 bases and 4 bases, there was a span of 11 bases. CDR3 sequence: CASSPQAYNEKLFF. CDR3 sequence (DNA): TGTGCCAGCAGCCCACAGGCCTATAATGAAAAACTGTTTTTT.

This clonotype was counted ten times or more. The CDR3 region has the DNA TGTGCCAGCAGCGTAGGACAGAAAAACTACGAGCAGTACTTC. It codes for CASSVGQKNYEQYF. The genes are TRBV9 and TRBJ2-7; D may be TRBD1 (5 bases). The CDR3 has 14 residues. The germline V and J ends were trimmed by 0 bases and 3 bases, with 10 bases remaining between them. Germline CDR1 is SGDLS and CDR2 is YYNGEE.

This clonotype was counted at least ten times. The chain joins TRBV12-3 or TRBV12-4 to TRBJ2-7; 8 nucleotides align to TRBD1. V was clipped by 6 bases and J by 6 bases; unmatched bases: 7. The CDR3 covers 13 residues. DNA for the CDR3: TGTGCCAGCAGCCAGGACAGGGTTGCCGAGCAGTACTTC. This encodes CASSQDRVAEQYF.

The table lists this clonotype with a few counts. The chain links TRBV27 to TRBJ1-1; D is undetermined. V shed 1 base and J shed 5 bases, with 8 bases lying between them. CDR1 is MNHEY and CDR2 is SMNVEV in the germline V gene (reference sequence). This CDR3 has 13 residues. CDR3 residues: CASSLFRSTEAFF. The DNA of the CDR3 is TGTGCCAGCAGTTTATTTCGCTCAACTGAAGCTTTCTTT.

The chain employs TRBV12-3 or TRBV12-4 and TRBJ2-7; 7 nucleotides line up with TRBD1. CDR3 size: 13 residues. Unmatched junction bases numbered 5, after V lost 6 bases and J lost 3 bases. This chain's CDR3 is CASRDRASYEQYF. The CDR3 coding sequence is TGTGCCAGCAGAGACAGGGCGAGCTACGAGCAGTACTTC.